This T cell receptor (beta chain) was recovered during a study of T cell responses to AZD1222 COVID-19 vaccine (dated by TCRdb to 2020 to 2023). About the investigation overall: A total of approximately 230 trial participants underwent TCR sequencing, of whom 207 received two doses of AZD1222 and around 25 received two doses of the MenACWY control vaccine. Enrollment into the trials was organized by age into subgroups of 18-55, 56-69 and 70-plus years, and those subgroups contained 148, 28 and 57 TCR-sequenced participants, respectively.

From a lookup of the germline V gene, CDR1 and CDR2 are SGHAT and FQNNGV. A distance of 11 bases separates the germline ends of V and J, which lose 5 bases and 0 bases respectively. Including the terminal cysteine and phenylalanine, the CDR3 comprises 15 residues. The sequence is cut down to CDR3 DNA, 45 bases in frame from base 1. In the paper's terms, the time point label means: about 28 days (+/-7) after the second vaccine dose. Per the publication, the treatment or condition label means: meningococcal conjugate vaccine given as trial control. The vaccinee samples were drawn from two UK trials, COV001 and COV002, one of which was a single-blind randomized controlled phase 2/3 trial testing AZD1222 (ChAdOx1 nCoV-19) in healthy adults. For TCRbeta chain sequencing, PBMC samples were collected from trial participants at day 0 and at day 28 after the second dose. The CDR3 regions of human TCRbeta chains were analyzed by immunosequencing. Per the source publication's procedure: TCRs in the repertoires were matched against a reference library of SARS-CoV-2-specific TCRs that had been generated with the MIRA antigen-specificity platform. Breadth was defined as the fraction of unique TCRs that were SARS-CoV-2-associated, and depth was defined as the fraction of total T cells that were SARS-CoV-2-associated. Using the MIRA data, each spike-specific TCR was mapped to the spike region that the TCR reacts to and placed in a CD4 or CD8 class. Log10-transformed breadth and depth values were compared by one-way ANOVA with Sidak's multiple comparisons tests. This is the immuneACCESS table as TCRdb keeps it, with only in-frame sequences that have V and J called. A part of the clones is gone; compared with another copy, unresolved V genes explain less than half, and the rest is unexplained. That table is the source of V, J and clone size, and D and trimming were worked out from the DNA. The sample data list 150,000 to 200,000 clones, and about nine tenths of these were observed just once. Of the sample, about 4.1% is held by the ten largest clones.

General study outcomes and caveats: After two AZD1222 doses, both the breadth and the depth of spike-specific TCRs were significantly higher than at day 0 and than in MenACWY recipients. Reportedly, close to half of the unique spike-specific TCRs recognized epitopes lying outside the regions that are mutated in the B.1.351 and B.1.1.7 variants. In the small 56-69-year group, the increase in depth fell short of significance, most likely because of low power. Conclusions about previously exposed vaccinees are limited because only five to seven AZD1222 recipients were SARS-CoV-2 seropositive at baseline. Most participants were white British and females outnumbered males, and the authors suggested that clonal diversity may have been underestimated. Because no samples from the day 14 peak response were available, repertoires could be characterized only after the peak T cell response. CD4 TCRs associated with the vaccine covered the entire spike protein, and the dominant responses were in regions 160-218 and 743-854.

This clone was found once. Its recognized antigen is unknown. There are no base qualities to consult, and no much larger clone falls within one base. This chain is built from TRBV11-2 and TRBJ2-4; a tentative D match to TRBD1 spans 5 bases. The sample here was peripheral blood, taken 28 days after the second dose of the MenACWY control vaccine. This TCR came from an adult who received the MenACWY meningococcal vaccine as a control. The nucleotide sequence reads as follows: TGTGCCAGCAGCGCCTTAAGGGGAGCCAAAAACATTCAGTACTTC. Translated, this gives CASSALRGAKNIQYF.